This T cell receptor beta chain was profiled in a study of CD8+ T cells in alopecia areata. Study-level information: Treated patients were dosed with oral tofacitinib, taking 5 to 10 mg twice daily.

The V gene lost 6 bases and the J gene lost 0 bases, with 5 bases spanning the gap. Looked up from germline, CDR1 is MNHEY and CDR2 is SVGAGI. CDR3 length: 13 amino acids. Reverse transcription of extracted RNA yielded cDNA, which provided the sequencing template. Some clones are missing from TCRdb's copy, which holds only in-frame ones; the method was immunoSEQ multiplex PCR. This repertoire shows about 160,000 clones, 60% to 75% found once; its top ten account for 14%. Treatment defined: oral pan-JAK inhibitor, 5-10 mg twice daily. Sorting of CD4+ and CD8+ T cells was performed on PBMCs. This clonotype was obtained from a human donor with alopecia areata. The specimen comprised CD4+ T cells sorted from blood, sampled at week 24, from a patient treated with tofacitinib. V usage is TRBV6-5 and J usage is TRBJ2-2; D remains unclear. The CDR3 protein is CASRNTNTGELFF. The DNA of the CDR3 is TGTGCCAGCAGAAATACGAACACCGGGGAGCTGTTTTTT.